The next 23 T cell receptor beta chains were all read from a single sample in a study of T cell responses to AZD1222 COVID-19 vaccine listed by TCRdb under 2021. Library preparation was by the immunoSEQ multiplex PCR assay. The immuneACCESS repertoire file appears here via TCRdb, limited to in-frame rearrangements. These files lack a portion of the clones; in checked studies, under half of the deficit traces to unresolved V genes, and the cause of the others is not known. Within this sample are about 270,000 clones, with 90% to 95% of them counted one time only. The top ten hold less than 0.65% of the sample. The time point label of this sample denotes: about 28 days (+/-7) after the second vaccine dose. The sample was peripheral blood, taken 28 days after the second AZD1222 dose. These receptors were taken from an adult who received the AZD1222 COVID-19 vaccine.

This chain links TRBV10-3 with TRBJ2-1; D may be TRBD1 (6 bases). CDR1 ENHRY and CDR2 SYGVKD come from the germline V gene. This CDR3 has 17 residues. Trimming removed 3 bases at V and 3 bases at J, with 18 bases between. For the CDR3, the DNA is TGTGCCATCAGTGACTCCAGGGGTGCGGAGCACTACAATGAGCAGTTCTTC. This translates into CAISDSRGAEHYNEQFF.

This chain connects TRBV5-5 to TRBJ1-1; D is possibly TRBD1 (6 bases). CDR1 SGHKS and CDR2 YYEKEE come from the germline V gene (reference sequence). The V end was cut by 4 bases, the J end by 3 bases, with 25 bases between. CDR3 size: 18 residues. CDR3 nucleotide sequence: TGTGCCAGCAGCAGCGGACAGAACCTAGGGCGGTCGGACACTGAAGCTTTCTTT. Its translation: CASSSGQNLGRSDTEAFF.

V and J are TRBV28 and TRBJ2-7; D may match TRBD1 or TRBD2 (5 bases each). Trimming pared 6 bases from V and 2 bases from J, leaving 17 bases between. The germline V gene encodes CDR1 MDHEN and CDR2 SYDVKM. This CDR3 comprises 15 residues. The CDR3 coding sequence is TGTGCCAGCAGCCTAACCGGGACCGAGCCCTACGAGCAGTACTTC. Translated, it gives CASSLTGTEPYEQYF.

This sequence joins TRBV11-2 and TRBJ1-1; TRBD1 is a possible D gene (5 bases). V lost 4 bases to trimming and J lost 11 bases, with 17 bases between them. The CDR3 loop spans 13 amino acids. Germline lookup yields CDR1 SGHAT and CDR2 FQNNGV. CDR3 loop: CASSSIRDSGAFF. The CDR3 nucleotides are TGTGCCAGCAGCTCGATAAGGGACTCGGGGGCTTTCTTT. The full variable domain, with the rest looked up from reference TRBV11-2 and TRBJ1-1, is EAGVAQSPRYKIIEKRQSVAFWCNPISGHATLYWYQQILGQGPKLLIQFQNNGVVDDSQLPKDRFSAERLKGVDSTLKIQPAKLEDSAVYLCASSSIRDSGAFFGQGTRLTVV.

The rearrangement uses TRBV19 and TRBJ2-7, with 8 nucleotides matching TRBD2. J was trimmed by 3 bases and V by 7 bases; bases with no gene match: 8. Germline V CDR1 and CDR2: LNHDA, SQIVND (reference sequence). The CDR3 extends over 14 amino acids. As DNA, the CDR3 is TGTGCCAGTAAGGGAGGGCGGGAGGACTACGAGCAGTACTTC. Residues: CASKGGREDYEQYF.

The chain has TRBV28 and TRBJ2-5; tentatively, D is TRBD2 (7 bases). Germline CDR1 MDHEN, CDR2 SYDVKM. V dropped 3 bases and J dropped 2 bases, with 13 bases sitting between them. This CDR3 spans 15 amino acids. CDR3: CASSFRGGGQETQYF. In DNA, the CDR3 is TGTGCCAGCAGTTTCAGAGGGGGGGGGCAAGAGACCCAGTACTTC.

Remarks on this clone: This sample includes further DNA sequences coding for the same CDR3. The chain combines TRBV28 with TRBJ1-6, with 8 bases that match TRBD1. After removal of 4 bases from V and 10 bases from J, the junction contained 6 bases not matched to a gene. Germline V gene data show CDR1 as MDHEN and CDR2 as SYDVKM. The CDR3 sequence is 14 residues long. As DNA, the CDR3 is TGTGCCAGCAGTTCAGGACAGGGACAATCACCCCTCCACTTT. Translated, it gives CASSSGQGQSPLHF. Variable domain in full (rest from reference TRBV28 and TRBJ1-6): DVKVTQSSRYLVKRTGEKVFLECVQDMDHENMFWYRQDPGLGLRLIYFSYDVKMKEKGDIPEGYSVSREKKERFSLILESASTNQTSMYLCASSSGQGQSPLHFGNGTRLTVT.

V is TRBV7-9 and J is TRBJ2-7; either TRBD1 or TRBD2 may fit D (5 bases each). Germline CDR1 and CDR2: SEHNR and FQNEAQ (reference sequence). The CDR3 is made up of 15 amino acids. V dropped 1 base and J dropped 1 base, with 11 bases sitting between them. The CDR3 sequence: CASSLGSGLSYEQYF. The CDR3 coding sequence is TGTGCCAGCAGCTTAGGGTCGGGGCTTTCCTACGAGCAGTACTTC.

The chain is built from TRBV18 and TRBJ2-1; 8 nucleotides line up with TRBD2. The CDR3 is 16 residues long. With V trimmed by 3 bases and J by 5 bases, 9 bases remained unmatched. CDR1 and CDR2 from the germline V gene are KGHSH and LQKENI. CDR3 in DNA: TGTGCCAGCTCACCCCGGACTAGCCGGTTTGACAATGAGCAGTTCTTC. The encoded protein is CASSPRTSRFDNEQFF.

V is TRBV27 and J is TRBJ2-7; D is unresolved. Between the trimmed V and J ends, which lost 3 bases and 0 bases, there was a span of 12 bases. CDR1 and CDR2 (germline): MNHEY, SMNVEV (reference sequence). The CDR3 runs to 15 residues. In DNA form, the CDR3 reads TGTGCCAGCAGTTTCGTCGGCGGTAGCTCCTACGAGCAGTACTTC. Amino acid sequence: CASSFVGGSSYEQYF.

A single count supports this clone. Other DNA sequences in the sample encode the same CDR3. CDR3 bases: TGTGCCAGCTCACCTCCGGGACAGGGTCATCAGCCCCAGCATTTT. Translating it yields CASSPPGQGHQPQHF. The rearrangement uses TRBV18 and TRBJ1-5; TRBD1 aligns across 9 bases. CDR1 is KGHSH and CDR2 is LQKENI in the germline V gene. This CDR3 has 15 amino acids. After removal of 3 bases from V and 5 bases from J, the junction contained 5 bases not matched to a gene.

CDR3 in DNA: TGTGCCAGCAGCCCTACTCGGCGGGCCGGGTACAATGAGCAGTTCTTC. The encoded protein is CASSPTRRAGYNEQFF. The chain uses TRBV7-8 and TRBJ2-1; TRBD2 might be the D (5 bases). V lost 5 bases and J lost 4, with 18 bases in between. Germline CDR1 is SGHVS and CDR2 is FQNEAQ. CDR3 length equals 16 residues.

This sequence joins TRBV11-3 and TRBJ1-6, with D uncertain. Trimming pared 0 bases from V and 10 bases from J, leaving 7 bases between. The CDR3 is 13 amino acids. Germline V gives CDR1 SGHNT, CDR2 YENEEA. The CDR3 here is CASSLDSISPLHF. The CDR3 nucleotides are TGTGCCAGCAGCTTAGACAGTATCTCACCCCTCCACTTT.

The rearrangement links TRBV5-4 to TRBJ1-4; 7 nucleotides line up with TRBD1. The V segment lost 2 bases and the J segment 8 bases; nucleotides outside the gene matches: 6. CDR1 is SGHNT, CDR2 YYREEE, per germline (reference sequence). The CDR3 length is 14 residues. The CDR3 bases are TGTGCCAGCAGCTTCTCAGGGGGATTCGAAAAACTGTTTTTT. Protein: CASSFSGGFEKLFF.

The V gene is TRBV16, the J gene TRBJ1-3; 10 bases are a match to TRBD1. Trimming at V came to 4 bases and at J to 2 bases, leaving 11 bases not matched to a gene. The CDR3 runs to 18 residues. Germline V gene data show CDR1 as KGHSY and CDR2 as FQNENV. The CDR3: CASSPQTGGFSTGNTIYF. In DNA form, the CDR3 reads TGTGCCAGCAGCCCCCAGACAGGGGGCTTCTCTACTGGAAACACCATATATTTT. The full variable domain, with the rest looked up from reference TRBV16 and TRBJ1-3, is GEEVAQTPKHLVRGEGQKAKLYCAPIKGHSYVFWYQQVLKNEFKFLISFQNENVFDETGMPKERFSAKCLPNSPCSLEIQATKLEDSAVYFCASSPQTGGFSTGNTIYFGEGSWLTVV.

The chain joins TRBV2 to TRBJ2-1; 8 bases agree with TRBD2. This CDR3 comprises 15 residues. CDR1 and CDR2 (germline): SNHLY, FYNNEI. V lost 8 bases to trimming and J lost 9 bases; unmatched junction nucleotides: 15. The CDR3 sequence is CASRLRGGPDGEQFF. CDR3 in DNA: TGTGCCAGCCGACTTCGGGGGGGGCCTGACGGTGAGCAGTTCTTC.

V is TRBV11-2 and J is TRBJ1-4; no clear D. Germline assignment: CDR1 SGHAT and CDR2 FQNNGV. The CDR3 is 13 residues long. V was cut by 6 bases and J by 0 bases, with 5 bases left in between. The CDR3 DNA sequence: TGTGCCAGCAGGGCAACAACTAATGAAAAACTGTTTTTT. This encodes CASRATTNEKLFF.

The CDR3 loop reads CASSPGTRSETQYF. The CDR3, as DNA: TGCGCCAGCAGCCCTGGGACTAGATCAGAGACCCAGTACTTC. The chain employs TRBV5-1 and TRBJ2-5; 8 nucleotides match TRBD2. CDR1 SGHRS and CDR2 YFSETQ come from the germline V gene. This CDR3 has 14 residues. V lost 4 bases, J lost 4 bases, and 6 bases stayed unmatched.

This clone was seen a single time. V usage is TRBV28 and J usage is TRBJ1-1; D not certain. The CDR3 sequence is 11 residues long. The V end was cut by 6 bases, the J end by 5 bases, with 7 bases between. The germline V gene has CDR1 MDHEN and CDR2 SYDVKM. The CDR3: CASRKWTEAFF. The CDR3 DNA reads TGTGCCAGCAGAAAATGGACTGAAGCTTTCTTT.

This clone was observed a handful of times. V gene TRBV5-1 combines with J gene TRBJ1-3; D not certain. The V and J ends lost 0 bases and 2 bases respectively, with 9 bases between them. The germline V gene has CDR1 SGHRS and CDR2 YFSETQ. The CDR3 is made up of 15 amino acids. The CDR3 protein is CASSLGQEAGNTIYF. The CDR3 coding sequence is TGCGCCAGCAGCTTGGGGCAGGAGGCTGGAAACACCATATATTTT.

V usage is TRBV19 and J usage is TRBJ2-3; TRBD1 matches 7 bases. V was pared by 10 bases and J by 4 bases, with 8 bases of the junction left unmatched. CDR1 and CDR2 (germline): LNHDA, SQIVND (reference sequence). The CDR3 runs 13 residues. CDR3 in amino acids: CATIDRAADTQYF. The DNA of the CDR3 is TGTGCCACCATCGACAGGGCGGCAGATACGCAGTATTTT.

The chain carries TRBV6-2 or TRBV6-3 and TRBJ2-5; D perhaps matches TRBD1 (6 bases). This CDR3 contains 17 residues. Trimming took off 2 bases at V and 5 bases at J, with 21 bases between the two ends. Germline CDR1 is MNHEY and CDR2 is SVGEGT. DNA for the CDR3: TGTGCCAGCAGTTACCAGCCCGGCCCAGGGGTCGGGGAGACCCAGTACTTC. It encodes CASSYQPGPGVGETQYF.

DNA of the CDR3: TGTGCCAGCAGCTGGGGACAGGGGTCCTCCTACGAGCAGTACTTC. This gives the protein CASSWGQGSSYEQYF. The chain recombines TRBV5-4 with TRBJ2-7; 10 nucleotides match TRBD1. Looked up from germline, CDR1 is SGHNT and CDR2 is YYREEE (reference sequence). The CDR3 is made up of 15 amino acids. The V and J ends lost 3 bases and 0 bases, in that order; junction bases with no gene match: 3.